The 2 T cell receptor beta chains listed next were all sequenced from one sample in a study of blood T cell repertoires in COVID-19. The repertoire was sequenced with immunoSEQ multiplex PCR; TCRdb's copy has only in-frame clones and lacks some. The profile covers about 230,000 clones, with 65% to 85% appearing a single time and 5% to 6% taken by the ten largest. The sequenced material came from peripheral blood. The receptor source for this set is an older man with acute or convalescent COVID-19.

The chain is built from TRBV5-1 and TRBJ2-3; 10 bases agree with TRBD2. The V and J ends lost 2 bases and 8 bases, in that order; junction bases with no gene match: 5. The length of the CDR3 is 14 residues. Germline V CDR1 and CDR2: SGHRS, YFSETQ. The chain's CDR3 is CASSFGLAGVTQYF. As DNA, the CDR3 is TGCGCCAGCAGCTTTGGGCTAGCGGGAGTTACGCAGTATTTT.

The genes are TRBV27 and TRBJ2-2; 8 positions agree with TRBD2. This CDR3 contains 16 residues. The ends lost 4 bases at V and 6 bases at J; junction bases unmatched: 10. Germline V gene lookup returns CDR1 MNHEY and CDR2 SMNVEV (reference sequence). DNA for the CDR3: TGTGCCAGCAGTTCGGCCGGGACTAGAAATCCCGGGGAGCTGTTTTTT. Translation gives CASSSAGTRNPGELFF.